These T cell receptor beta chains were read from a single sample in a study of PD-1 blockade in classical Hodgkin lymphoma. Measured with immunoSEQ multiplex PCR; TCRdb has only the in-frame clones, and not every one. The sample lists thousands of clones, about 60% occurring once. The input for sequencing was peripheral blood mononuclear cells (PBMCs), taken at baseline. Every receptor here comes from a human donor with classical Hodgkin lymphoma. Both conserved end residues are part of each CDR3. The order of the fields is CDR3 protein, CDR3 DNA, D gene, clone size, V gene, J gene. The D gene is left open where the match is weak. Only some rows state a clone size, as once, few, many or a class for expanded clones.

cdr3_aa: CASAGGSSYEQYF; cdr3_nt: TGTGCCAGCGCGGGTGGGAGCTCCTACGAGCAGTACTTC; d_call: .; clone_size: medium-sized; v_call: TRBV7-2; j_call: TRBJ2-7
cdr3_aa: CASSLSLAGDSYEQYF; cdr3_nt: TGTGCCAGCAGCTTATCCCTAGCGGGGGACTCCTACGAGCAGTACTTC; d_call: TRBD2; clone_size: .; v_call: TRBV7-9; j_call: TRBJ2-7
cdr3_aa: CASSPGAVSSYEQYF; cdr3_nt: TGTGCCAGCAGCCCGGGGGCGGTAAGCTCCTACGAGCAGTACTTC; d_call: .; clone_size: few; v_call: TRBV28; j_call: TRBJ2-7
cdr3_aa: CASSPGQPNTGELFF; cdr3_nt: TGTGCCAGCAGCCCCGGACAGCCAAACACCGGGGAGCTGTTTTTT; d_call: .; clone_size: .; v_call: TRBV11-3; j_call: TRBJ2-2
cdr3_aa: CASSLTVNQPQHF; cdr3_nt: TGTGCCAGCAGTTTGACAGTCAATCAGCCCCAGCATTTT; d_call: .; clone_size: .; v_call: TRBV6-6; j_call: TRBJ1-5
cdr3_aa: CASSREGGQFF; cdr3_nt: TGCGCCAGCAGCCGAGAGGGAGGGCAGTTCTTC; d_call: .; clone_size: .; v_call: TRBV5-1; j_call: TRBJ2-1
cdr3_aa: CASTSVGEQFF; cdr3_nt: TGTGCCAGCACCTCAGTGGGGGAGCAGTTCTTC; d_call: .; clone_size: .; v_call: TRBV6-1; j_call: TRBJ2-1
cdr3_aa: CASSLRFSGGAGSNEQFF; cdr3_nt: TGTGCCAGCAGCTTACGATTTAGCGGGGGGGCCGGTTCGAATGAGCAGTTCTTC; d_call: TRBD2; clone_size: .; v_call: TRBV7-3; j_call: TRBJ2-1
cdr3_aa: CASTQTENQPQHF; cdr3_nt: TGTGCCAGTACCCAGACAGAGAATCAGCCCCAGCATTTT; d_call: .; clone_size: few; v_call: TRBV19; j_call: TRBJ1-5
cdr3_aa: CASSPRTGVVGTEAFF; cdr3_nt: TGTGCCAGCAGCCCGCGGACAGGGGTCGTGGGCACTGAAGCTTTCTTT; d_call: TRBD1; clone_size: .; v_call: TRBV7-9; j_call: TRBJ1-1
cdr3_aa: CASSRGRNEQFF; cdr3_nt: TGTGCCAGCAGCAGAGGGCGGAATGAGCAGTTCTTC; d_call: .; clone_size: .; v_call: TRBV5-6; j_call: TRBJ2-1
cdr3_aa: CASNTGTANSPLHF; cdr3_nt: TGTGCCAGCAATACCGGGACAGCCAATTCACCCCTCCACTTT; d_call: TRBD1; clone_size: .; v_call: TRBV6-5; j_call: TRBJ1-6
cdr3_aa: CASSQQAGVTDTQYF; cdr3_nt: TGTGCCAGCAGCCAACAGGCGGGAGTCACAGATACGCAGTATTTT; d_call: TRBD2; clone_size: .; v_call: TRBV7-9; j_call: TRBJ2-3
cdr3_aa: CASSHDRVGEQYF; cdr3_nt: TGCGCCAGCAGCCATGACAGGGTGGGAGAGCAGTACTTC; d_call: TRBD1; clone_size: .; v_call: TRBV4-1; j_call: TRBJ2-7
cdr3_aa: CASSMRGRLGTEAFF; cdr3_nt: TGTGCCAGTAGTATGCGGGGGCGATTGGGCACTGAAGCTTTCTTT; d_call: .; clone_size: .; v_call: TRBV19; j_call: TRBJ1-1
cdr3_aa: CASSLGGVNTEAFF; cdr3_nt: TGTGCCAGCAGCTTAGGCGGAGTGAACACTGAAGCTTTCTTT; d_call: .; clone_size: .; v_call: TRBV7-2; j_call: TRBJ1-1
cdr3_aa: CASSLKAGPNQPQHF; cdr3_nt: TGTGCCAGCAGTCTTAAGGCAGGGCCGAATCAGCCCCAGCATTTT; d_call: .; clone_size: .; v_call: TRBV27; j_call: TRBJ1-5
cdr3_aa: CASIETSGGAGYNEQFF; cdr3_nt: TGTGCCAGCATTGAGACTAGCGGGGGGGCCGGTTACAATGAGCAGTTCTTC; d_call: TRBD2; clone_size: .; v_call: TRBV2; j_call: TRBJ2-1
cdr3_aa: CASSLRGGTSYEQYF; cdr3_nt: TGTGCCAGCAGTTTACGCGGGGGGACTTCCTACGAGCAGTACTTC; d_call: TRBD2; clone_size: .; v_call: TRBV28; j_call: TRBJ2-7
cdr3_aa: CASSLESTGGAFF; cdr3_nt: TGTGCCAGCAGCTTAGAATCCACGGGGGGCGCTTTCTTT; d_call: .; clone_size: .; v_call: TRBV13; j_call: TRBJ1-1
cdr3_aa: CAISEVGETYEQYF; cdr3_nt: TGTGCCATCAGTGAAGTCGGGGAGACCTACGAGCAGTACTTC; d_call: .; clone_size: .; v_call: TRBV10-3; j_call: TRBJ2-7
cdr3_aa: CSVALGRGHGGYTF; cdr3_nt: TGCAGCGTTGCCCTTGGCAGGGGGCATGGTGGCTACACCTTC; d_call: TRBD1; clone_size: .; v_call: TRBV29-1; j_call: TRBJ1-2
cdr3_aa: CASSPSWGAGEKLFF; cdr3_nt: TGTGCCAGCAGCCCGAGTTGGGGGGCAGGTGAAAAACTGTTTTTT; d_call: .; clone_size: .; v_call: TRBV6-1; j_call: TRBJ1-4
cdr3_aa: CASSPFPTSTEAFF; cdr3_nt: TGTGCCAGCAGCCCCTTTCCGACGAGCACTGAAGCTTTCTTT; d_call: .; clone_size: .; v_call: TRBV9; j_call: TRBJ1-1
cdr3_aa: CASSQESRGGTDTQYF; cdr3_nt: TGTGCCAGCAGCCAAGAGTCTCGGGGGGGCACAGATACGCAGTATTTT; d_call: TRBD2; clone_size: few; v_call: TRBV4-2; j_call: TRBJ2-3
cdr3_aa: CASSFRQGLVNEQFF; cdr3_nt: TGCGCCAGCAGCTTCCGACAGGGCCTGGTAAATGAGCAGTTCTTC; d_call: TRBD1; clone_size: .; v_call: TRBV5-1; j_call: TRBJ2-1
cdr3_aa: CASSSRGGADTGELFF; cdr3_nt: TGTGCCAGCAGCTCCAGGGGGGGCGCGGACACCGGGGAGCTGTTTTTT; d_call: .; clone_size: few; v_call: TRBV5-5; j_call: TRBJ2-2
cdr3_aa: CASSMKTSGNTIYF; cdr3_nt: TGTGCCAGTAGTATGAAGACCTCTGGAAACACCATATATTTT; d_call: .; clone_size: medium-sized; v_call: TRBV19; j_call: TRBJ1-3
cdr3_aa: CASRGRQGPLYGYTF; cdr3_nt: TGTGCCAGCAGAGGCCGACAGGGGCCCCTCTATGGCTACACCTTC; d_call: TRBD1; clone_size: .; v_call: TRBV6-5; j_call: TRBJ1-2
cdr3_aa: CASSQLRGDQETQYF; cdr3_nt: TGTGCCAGCAGCCAGCTAAGGGGCGACCAAGAGACCCAGTACTTC; d_call: .; clone_size: .; v_call: TRBV4-2; j_call: TRBJ2-5
cdr3_aa: CASSLGWRSSYNSPLHF; cdr3_nt: TGTGCCAGCAGTCTCGGCTGGCGGAGCTCCTATAATTCACCCCTCCACTTT; d_call: .; clone_size: medium-sized; v_call: TRBV5-5; j_call: TRBJ1-6
cdr3_aa: CASSQHYPQSRANVLTF; cdr3_nt: TGTGCCAGCAGCCAGCATTACCCACAAAGTCGGGCCAACGTCCTGACTTTC; d_call: .; clone_size: .; v_call: TRBV7-8; j_call: TRBJ2-6
cdr3_aa: CASSFLQGYEQYF; cdr3_nt: TGCGCCAGCAGCTTCCTTCAGGGATACGAGCAGTACTTC; d_call: .; clone_size: .; v_call: TRBV5-1; j_call: TRBJ2-7
cdr3_aa: CASSPDQGGYTF; cdr3_nt: TGTGCCAGCAGCCCGGACCAGGGTGGCTACACCTTC; d_call: .; clone_size: .; v_call: TRBV7-9; j_call: TRBJ1-2
cdr3_aa: CASRGPNFNQPQHF; cdr3_nt: TGTGCCAGTAGGGGCCCTAATTTTAATCAGCCCCAGCATTTT; d_call: .; clone_size: .; v_call: TRBV19; j_call: TRBJ1-5
cdr3_aa: CASSLEGSNQETQYF; cdr3_nt: TGTGCCAGCAGCTTAGAGGGGTCTAATCAAGAGACCCAGTACTTC; d_call: .; clone_size: .; v_call: TRBV5-4; j_call: TRBJ2-5
cdr3_aa: CASSSDRGLMNTEAFF; cdr3_nt: TGTGCCAGCAGTTCCGACAGGGGGTTGATGAACACTGAAGCTTTCTTT; d_call: TRBD1; clone_size: once; v_call: TRBV27; j_call: TRBJ1-1
cdr3_aa: CAWSRRVSYEQYF; cdr3_nt: TGTGCCTGGAGTAGAAGGGTCTCCTACGAGCAGTACTTC; d_call: .; clone_size: .; v_call: TRBV30; j_call: TRBJ2-7
cdr3_aa: CASSSEMNTEAFF; cdr3_nt: TGTGCCAGCAGTTCCGAGATGAACACTGAAGCTTTCTTT; d_call: .; clone_size: .; v_call: TRBV6-1; j_call: TRBJ1-1
cdr3_aa: CASSSPGTGFADTQYF; cdr3_nt: TGTGCCAGCAGTTCTCCCGGGACAGGGTTTGCAGATACGCAGTATTTT; d_call: TRBD1; clone_size: .; v_call: TRBV28; j_call: TRBJ2-3
cdr3_aa: CASSEGDRAGEQYF; cdr3_nt: TGCGCCAGCAGTGAGGGGGACAGGGCCGGCGAGCAGTACTTC; d_call: TRBD1; clone_size: few; v_call: TRBV10-1; j_call: TRBJ2-7
cdr3_aa: CASSPQAGNEKLFF; cdr3_nt: TGTGCCAGCAGTCCTCAGGCGGGAAATGAAAAACTGTTTTTT; d_call: .; clone_size: medium-sized; v_call: TRBV27; j_call: TRBJ1-4
cdr3_aa: CASSVQGATEAFF; cdr3_nt: TGTGCCAGCAGTGTCCAGGGGGCCACTGAAGCTTTCTTT; d_call: TRBD1; clone_size: .; v_call: TRBV27; j_call: TRBJ1-1
cdr3_aa: CASSQGSGQGVIYF; cdr3_nt: TGCGCCAGCAGCCAAGGGAGCGGACAGGGCGTCATATATTTT; d_call: TRBD1; clone_size: once; v_call: TRBV4-1; j_call: TRBJ1-3
cdr3_aa: CSVSGVSGNTIYF; cdr3_nt: TGCAGCGTCTCTGGAGTCTCTGGAAACACCATATATTTT; d_call: .; clone_size: few; v_call: TRBV29-1; j_call: TRBJ1-3
cdr3_aa: CASSLDPLIDTQYF; cdr3_nt: TGTGCCAGCAGCTTGGACCCTCTGATAGATACGCAGTATTTT; d_call: .; clone_size: .; v_call: TRBV7-6; j_call: TRBJ2-3
cdr3_aa: CASSPWESTDTQYF; cdr3_nt: TGTGCCAGCAGCCCGTGGGAGAGCACAGATACGCAGTATTTT; d_call: .; clone_size: .; v_call: TRBV7-3; j_call: TRBJ2-3
cdr3_aa: CASSLGVDTQYF; cdr3_nt: TGTGCCAGCAGCTTGGGGGTGGATACGCAGTATTTT; d_call: .; clone_size: few; v_call: TRBV5-6; j_call: TRBJ2-3
cdr3_aa: CASSPYPRLHGYTF; cdr3_nt: TGTGCCAGCAGTCCTTACCCTAGGCTTCATGGCTACACCTTC; d_call: .; clone_size: once; v_call: TRBV6-5; j_call: TRBJ1-2
cdr3_aa: CASSPGQGVRYEQYF; cdr3_nt: TGTGCCAGCAGCCCAGGACAGGGGGTTAGGTACGAGCAGTACTTC; d_call: TRBD1; clone_size: once; v_call: TRBV6-5; j_call: TRBJ2-7
cdr3_aa: CASSYIETQYF; cdr3_nt: TGTGCCAGCAGTTACATAGAGACCCAGTACTTC; d_call: .; clone_size: .; v_call: TRBV6-1; j_call: TRBJ2-5
cdr3_aa: CASSIEAGGRTGELFF; cdr3_nt: TGTGCCAGTAGTATAGAGGCAGGGGGCCGCACCGGGGAGCTGTTTTTT; d_call: TRBD1; clone_size: .; v_call: TRBV19; j_call: TRBJ2-2
cdr3_aa: CASSYSRGGGYEKLFF; cdr3_nt: TGTGCCAGCAGTTACTCGAGAGGGGGCGGGTATGAAAAACTGTTTTTT; d_call: TRBD1; clone_size: .; v_call: TRBV6-5; j_call: TRBJ1-4
cdr3_aa: CASSHSFGNGNTEAFF; cdr3_nt: .; d_call: .; clone_size: .; v_call: TRBV4-3; j_call: TRBJ1-1
cdr3_aa: CSATTGKIEAFF; cdr3_nt: TGCAGCGCCACGACAGGGAAGATTGAAGCTTTCTTT; d_call: TRBD1; clone_size: once; v_call: TRBV29-1; j_call: TRBJ1-1
cdr3_aa: CASRQGLTDTDTQYF; cdr3_nt: TGTGCCAGCAGGCAGGGACTAACTGACACAGATACGCAGTATTTT; d_call: TRBD2; clone_size: .; v_call: TRBV7-2; j_call: TRBJ2-3
cdr3_aa: CASSVGTGLSEQYF; cdr3_nt: TGTGCCAGCAGCGTCGGCACAGGGTTGAGCGAGCAGTACTTC; d_call: .; clone_size: .; v_call: TRBV9; j_call: TRBJ2-7